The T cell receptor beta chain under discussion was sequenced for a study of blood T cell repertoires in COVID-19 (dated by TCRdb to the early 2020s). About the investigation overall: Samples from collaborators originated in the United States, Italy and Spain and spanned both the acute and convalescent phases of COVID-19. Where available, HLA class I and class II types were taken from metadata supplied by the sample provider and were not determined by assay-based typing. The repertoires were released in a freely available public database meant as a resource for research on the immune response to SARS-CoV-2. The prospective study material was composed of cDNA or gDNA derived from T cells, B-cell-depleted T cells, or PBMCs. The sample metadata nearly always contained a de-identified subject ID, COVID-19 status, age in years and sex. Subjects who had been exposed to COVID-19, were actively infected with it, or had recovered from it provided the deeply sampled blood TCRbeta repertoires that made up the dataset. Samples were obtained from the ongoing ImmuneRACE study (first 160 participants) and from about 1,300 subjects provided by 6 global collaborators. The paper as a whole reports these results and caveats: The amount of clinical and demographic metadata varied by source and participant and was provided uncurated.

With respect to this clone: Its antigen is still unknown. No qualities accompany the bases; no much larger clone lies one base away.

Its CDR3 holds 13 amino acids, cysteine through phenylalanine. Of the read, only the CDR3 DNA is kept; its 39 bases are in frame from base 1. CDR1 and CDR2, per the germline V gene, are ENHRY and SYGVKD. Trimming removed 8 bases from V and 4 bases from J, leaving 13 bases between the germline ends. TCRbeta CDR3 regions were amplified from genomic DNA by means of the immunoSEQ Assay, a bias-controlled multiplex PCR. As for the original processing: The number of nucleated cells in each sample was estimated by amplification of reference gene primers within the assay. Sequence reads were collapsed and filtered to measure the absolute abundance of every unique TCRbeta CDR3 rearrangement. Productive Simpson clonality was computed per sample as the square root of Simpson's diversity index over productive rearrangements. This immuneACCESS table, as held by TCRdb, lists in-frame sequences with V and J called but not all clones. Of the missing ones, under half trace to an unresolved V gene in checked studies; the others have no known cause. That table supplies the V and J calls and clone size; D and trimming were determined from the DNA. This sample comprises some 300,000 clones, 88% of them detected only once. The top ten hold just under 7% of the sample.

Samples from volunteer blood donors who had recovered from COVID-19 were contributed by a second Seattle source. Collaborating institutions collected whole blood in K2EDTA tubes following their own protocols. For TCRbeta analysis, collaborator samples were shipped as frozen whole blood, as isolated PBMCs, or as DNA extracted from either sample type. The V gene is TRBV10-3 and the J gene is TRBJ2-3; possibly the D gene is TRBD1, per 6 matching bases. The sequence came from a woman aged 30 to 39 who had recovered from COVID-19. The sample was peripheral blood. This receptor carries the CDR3 CAIGGHQADTQYF. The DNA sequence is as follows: TGTGCCATCGGGGGCCACCAGGCAGATACGCAGTATTTT.